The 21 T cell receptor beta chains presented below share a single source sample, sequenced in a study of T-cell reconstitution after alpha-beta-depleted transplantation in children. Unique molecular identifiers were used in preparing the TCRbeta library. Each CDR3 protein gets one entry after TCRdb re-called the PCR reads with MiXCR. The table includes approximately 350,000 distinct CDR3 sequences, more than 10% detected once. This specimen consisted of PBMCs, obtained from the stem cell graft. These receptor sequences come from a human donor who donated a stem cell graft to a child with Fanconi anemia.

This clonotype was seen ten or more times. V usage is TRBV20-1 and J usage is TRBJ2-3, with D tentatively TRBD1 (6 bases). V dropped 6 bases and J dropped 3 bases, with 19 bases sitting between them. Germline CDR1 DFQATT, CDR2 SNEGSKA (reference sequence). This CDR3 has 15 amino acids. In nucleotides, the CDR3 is TGCAGTGCGACTAACAGGGTCTTGGTAACAGATACGCAGTATTTT. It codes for CSATNRVLVTDTQYF.

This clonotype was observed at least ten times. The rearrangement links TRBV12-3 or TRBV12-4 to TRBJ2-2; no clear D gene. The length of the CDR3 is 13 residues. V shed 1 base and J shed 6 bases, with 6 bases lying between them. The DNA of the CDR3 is TGTGCCAGCAGTTTAGAAGCGTCCGGGGAGCTGTTTTTT. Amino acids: CASSLEASGELFF.

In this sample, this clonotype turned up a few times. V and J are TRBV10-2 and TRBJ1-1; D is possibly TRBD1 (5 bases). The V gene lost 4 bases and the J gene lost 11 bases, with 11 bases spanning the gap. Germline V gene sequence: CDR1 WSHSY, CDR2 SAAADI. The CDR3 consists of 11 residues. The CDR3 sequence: CASSARGNAFF. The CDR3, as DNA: TGCGCCAGCAGTGCACGGGGGAATGCTTTCTTT.

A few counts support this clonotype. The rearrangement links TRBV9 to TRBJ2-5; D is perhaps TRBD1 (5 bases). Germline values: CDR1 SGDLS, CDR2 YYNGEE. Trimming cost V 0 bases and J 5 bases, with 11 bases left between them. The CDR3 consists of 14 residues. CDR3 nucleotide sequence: TGTGCCAGCAGCGTAGGGTGGACACCCGAGACCCAGTACTTC. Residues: CASSVGWTPETQYF.

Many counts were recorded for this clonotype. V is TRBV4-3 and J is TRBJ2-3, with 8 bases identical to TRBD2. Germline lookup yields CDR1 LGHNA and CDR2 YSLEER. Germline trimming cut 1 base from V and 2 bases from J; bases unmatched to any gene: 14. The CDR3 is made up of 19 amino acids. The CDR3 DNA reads TGCGCCAGCAGCCAAGGGCCTGCGGGCGGGGGGCACCACACAGATACGCAGTATTTT. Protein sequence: CASSQGPAGGGHHTDTQYF.

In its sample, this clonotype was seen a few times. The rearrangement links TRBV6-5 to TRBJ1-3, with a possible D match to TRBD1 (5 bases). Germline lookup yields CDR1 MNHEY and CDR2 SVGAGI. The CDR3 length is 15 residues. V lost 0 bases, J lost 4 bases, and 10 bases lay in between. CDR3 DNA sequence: TGTGCCAGCAGTTACTCGTCAGGGCCAGGAAACACCATATATTTT. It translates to CASSYSSGPGNTIYF.

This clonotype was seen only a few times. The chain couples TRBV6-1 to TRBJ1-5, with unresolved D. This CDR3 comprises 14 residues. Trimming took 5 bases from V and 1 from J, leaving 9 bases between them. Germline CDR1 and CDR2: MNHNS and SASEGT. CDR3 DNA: TGTGCCAGCAGTCAGACACCCAGCAATCAGCCCCAGCATTTT. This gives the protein CASSQTPSNQPQHF.

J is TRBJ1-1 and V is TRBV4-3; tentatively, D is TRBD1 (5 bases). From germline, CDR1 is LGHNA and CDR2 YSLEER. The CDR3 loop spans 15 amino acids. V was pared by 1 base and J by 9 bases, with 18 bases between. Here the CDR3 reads CASSQGSVRGWQAFF. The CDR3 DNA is TGCGCCAGCAGCCAAGGGAGCGTGAGGGGCTGGCAAGCTTTCTTT.

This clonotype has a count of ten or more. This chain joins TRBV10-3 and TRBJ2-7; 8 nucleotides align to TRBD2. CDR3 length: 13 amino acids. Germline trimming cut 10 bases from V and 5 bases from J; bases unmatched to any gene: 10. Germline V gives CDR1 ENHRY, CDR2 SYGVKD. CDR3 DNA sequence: TGTGCCACCCGGGGGGGCGGTGGCAACGAGCAGTACTTC. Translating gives CATRGGGGNEQYF.

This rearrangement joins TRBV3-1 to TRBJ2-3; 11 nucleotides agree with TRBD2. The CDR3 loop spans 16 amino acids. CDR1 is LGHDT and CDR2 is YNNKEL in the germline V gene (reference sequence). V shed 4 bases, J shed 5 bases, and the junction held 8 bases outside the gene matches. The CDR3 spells CASSRPGLAAVDTQYF. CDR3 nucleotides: TGTGCCAGCAGCCGCCCGGGACTAGCGGCGGTAGATACGCAGTATTTT.

CDR3 nucleotide sequence: TGCAGTGCTAGTCAGCAAGCTAACTATGGCTACACCTTC. Encoded protein: CSASQQANYGYTF. V usage is TRBV20-1 and J usage is TRBJ1-2; D gene uncertain. The CDR3 has 13 amino acids. Per the germline V gene, CDR1 is DFQATT and CDR2 is SNEGSKA (reference sequence). Trimming removed 3 bases from V and 0 bases from J, with 8 bases in between.

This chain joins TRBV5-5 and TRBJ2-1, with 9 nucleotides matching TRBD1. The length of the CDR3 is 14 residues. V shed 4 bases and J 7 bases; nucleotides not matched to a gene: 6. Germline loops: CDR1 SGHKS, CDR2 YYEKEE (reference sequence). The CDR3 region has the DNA TGTGCCAGCAGCCGTACAGGGGGCGAGAATGAGCAGTTCTTC. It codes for CASSRTGGENEQFF.

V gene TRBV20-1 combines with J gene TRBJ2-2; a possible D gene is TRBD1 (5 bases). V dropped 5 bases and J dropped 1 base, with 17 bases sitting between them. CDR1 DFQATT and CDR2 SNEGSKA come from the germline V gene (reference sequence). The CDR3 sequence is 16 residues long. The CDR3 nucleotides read TGCAGTGCTCCCCATCCAGGGAATTTGAACACCGGGGAGCTGTTTTTT. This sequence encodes CSAPHPGNLNTGELFF.

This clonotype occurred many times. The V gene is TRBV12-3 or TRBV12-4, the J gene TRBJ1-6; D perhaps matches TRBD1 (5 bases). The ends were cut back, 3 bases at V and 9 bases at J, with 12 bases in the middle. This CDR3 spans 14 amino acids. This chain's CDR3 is CASSFEGAGSPLHF. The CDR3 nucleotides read TGTGCCAGCAGTTTCGAAGGGGCTGGTTCACCCCTCCACTTT.

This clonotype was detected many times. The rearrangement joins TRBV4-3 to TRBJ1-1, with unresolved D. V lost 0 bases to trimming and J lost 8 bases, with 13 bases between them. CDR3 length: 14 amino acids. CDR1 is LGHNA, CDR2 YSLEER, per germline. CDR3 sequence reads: CASSQELFQEEAFF. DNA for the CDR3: TGCGCCAGCAGCCAAGAATTGTTTCAGGAGGAAGCTTTCTTT.

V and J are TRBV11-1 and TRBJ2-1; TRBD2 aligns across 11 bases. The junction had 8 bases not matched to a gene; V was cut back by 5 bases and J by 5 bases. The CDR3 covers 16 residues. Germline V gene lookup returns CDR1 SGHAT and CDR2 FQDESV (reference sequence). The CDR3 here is CASSPRLAGIDNEQFF. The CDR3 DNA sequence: TGTGCCAGCAGCCCGCGACTAGCGGGGATCGACAATGAGCAGTTCTTC.

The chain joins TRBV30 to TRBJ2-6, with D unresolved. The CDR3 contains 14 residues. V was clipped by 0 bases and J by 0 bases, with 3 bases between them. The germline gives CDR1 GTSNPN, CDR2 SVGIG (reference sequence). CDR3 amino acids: CAWSVDSGANVLTF. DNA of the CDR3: TGTGCCTGGAGTGTAGACTCTGGGGCCAACGTCCTGACTTTC. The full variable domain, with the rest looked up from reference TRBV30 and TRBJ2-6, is SQTIHQWPATLVQPVGSPLSLECTVEGTSNPNLYWYRQAAGRGLQLLFYSVGIGQISSEVPQNLSASRPQDRQFILSSKKLLLSDSGFYLCAWSVDSGANVLTFGAGSRLTVL.

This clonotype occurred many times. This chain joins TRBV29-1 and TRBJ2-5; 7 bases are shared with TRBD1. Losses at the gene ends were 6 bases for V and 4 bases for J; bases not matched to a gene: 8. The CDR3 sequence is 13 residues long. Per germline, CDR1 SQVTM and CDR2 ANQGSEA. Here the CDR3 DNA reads TGCAGCGTCGAGACAGGGCCCACAGAGACCCAGTACTTC. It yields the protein CSVETGPTETQYF.

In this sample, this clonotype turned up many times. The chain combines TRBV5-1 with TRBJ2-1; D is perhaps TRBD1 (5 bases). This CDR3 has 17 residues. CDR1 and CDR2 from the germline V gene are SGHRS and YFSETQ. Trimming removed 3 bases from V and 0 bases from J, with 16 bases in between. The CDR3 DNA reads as TGCGCCAGCAGCTCGTTGGGTCACAGGAGCTCCTACAATGAGCAGTTCTTC. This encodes CASSSLGHRSSYNEQFF.

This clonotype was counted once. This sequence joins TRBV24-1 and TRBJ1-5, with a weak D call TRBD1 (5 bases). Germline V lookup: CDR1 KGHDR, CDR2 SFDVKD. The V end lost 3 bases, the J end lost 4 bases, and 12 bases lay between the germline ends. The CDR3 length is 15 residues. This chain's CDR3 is CATSDAVGGNQPQHF. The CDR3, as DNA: TGTGCCACCAGTGATGCAGTTGGGGGGAATCAGCCCCAGCATTTT.

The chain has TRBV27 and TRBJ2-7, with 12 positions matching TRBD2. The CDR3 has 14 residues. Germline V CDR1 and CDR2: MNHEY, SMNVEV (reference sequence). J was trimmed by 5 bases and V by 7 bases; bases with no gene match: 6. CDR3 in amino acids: CASNRLAGEDEQYF. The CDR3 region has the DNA TGTGCCAGCAACCGACTAGCGGGGGAGGACGAGCAGTACTTC.